This TCR beta chain originates from a study of T cells after yellow fever vaccination. In the study overall: Fractions of limited cellularity were prepared by means of SMART-Seq v4 Ultra Low Input.

The V end lost 0 bases, the J end lost 0 bases, and 6 bases lay between the germline ends. The germline CDR1 and CDR2 sequences are SGHRS and YFSETQ. The CDR3 sequence is 15 residues long. Researchers made TCR cDNA using 5'RACE template switching, and this step added a universal primer site and UMIs. A single record per CDR3 protein comes from TCRdb applying MiXCR to the 5' RACE reads. The sample has 110,000 to 150,000 distinct CDR3 sequences, under 8% seen once. This clonotype was observed many times. The specimen comprised CD4+ T cells sorted from PBMCs, sampled 10 days after the yellow fever booster vaccination. The receptor was isolated from a man aged 25-45 years who received the YFV17D yellow fever vaccine. The chain couples TRBV5-1 to TRBJ2-2; no clear D. CDR3 nucleotides: TGCGCCAGCAGCTTGGTGGGCACGAACACCGGGGAGCTGTTTTTT. Residues: CASSLVGTNTGELFF.